The TCR beta chain described here comes from a study of beta chain features in type 1 diabetes. Study-level information: Cell yields, gender and age were similar in healthy donors and patients. Study-wide results and caveats: TCRB CDR3s were moderately but significantly shorter in Type 1 diabetes patients in all four CD4+ subsets.

This clone was counted only a few times. The antigen is undetermined. Every bit of the isolated RNA underwent reverse transcription, so sequencing read expressed TCRB transcripts. Sequenced by immunoSEQ multiplex PCR; TCRdb stores in-frame clones only, minus some. Of 13,000 to 15,000 clones listed, over 55% are singletons. The CDR3 is 16 amino acids. The germline CDR1 and CDR2 sequences are LGHNA and YNFKEQ. V lost 4 bases, J lost 0 bases, and 13 bases lay in between. The chain combines TRBV4-2 with TRBJ2-1, with D perhaps matching TRBD2 (6 bases). This receptor was obtained from a woman younger than 30 with type 1 diabetes. The specimen was stem cell memory CD4+ T cells from blood. For the CDR3, the DNA is TGTGCCAGCAGCCCCGGGTCCGGGAGCTCCTACAATGAGCAGTTCTTC. Translated: CASSPGSGSSYNEQFF.